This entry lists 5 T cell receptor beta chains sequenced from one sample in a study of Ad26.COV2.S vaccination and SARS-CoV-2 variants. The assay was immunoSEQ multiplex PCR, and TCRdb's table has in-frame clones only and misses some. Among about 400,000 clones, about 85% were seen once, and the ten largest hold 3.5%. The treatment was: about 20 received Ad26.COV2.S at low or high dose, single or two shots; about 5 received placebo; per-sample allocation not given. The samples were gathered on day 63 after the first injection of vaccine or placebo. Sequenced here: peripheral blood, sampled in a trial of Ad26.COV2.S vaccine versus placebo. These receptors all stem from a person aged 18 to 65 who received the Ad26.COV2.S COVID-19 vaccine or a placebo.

The CDR3 coding sequence is TGTGCCAGCAGTGAAAACCGGGACACTGAAGCTTTCTTT. This encodes CASSENRDTEAFF. J is TRBJ1-1 and V is TRBV6-1; D remains ambiguous. The germline CDR1 and CDR2 sequences are MNHNS and SASEGT. The CDR3 contains 13 residues. V was trimmed by 2 bases and J by 3 bases, leaving 7 bases between them.

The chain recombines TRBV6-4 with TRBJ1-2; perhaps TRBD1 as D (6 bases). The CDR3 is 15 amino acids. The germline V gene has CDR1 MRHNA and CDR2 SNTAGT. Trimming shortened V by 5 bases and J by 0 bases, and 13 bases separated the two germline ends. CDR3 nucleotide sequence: TGTGCCAGCAGTCCTACAGGGTCTGCTAACTATGGCTACACCTTC. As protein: CASSPTGSANYGYTF.

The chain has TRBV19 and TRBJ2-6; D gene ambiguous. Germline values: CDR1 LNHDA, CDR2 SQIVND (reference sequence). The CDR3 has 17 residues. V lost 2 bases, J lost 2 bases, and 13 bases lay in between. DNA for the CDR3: TGTGCCAGTAGTATAAGGGCCAGAGGAGCTGGGGCCAACGTCCTGACTTTC. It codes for CASSIRARGAGANVLTF.

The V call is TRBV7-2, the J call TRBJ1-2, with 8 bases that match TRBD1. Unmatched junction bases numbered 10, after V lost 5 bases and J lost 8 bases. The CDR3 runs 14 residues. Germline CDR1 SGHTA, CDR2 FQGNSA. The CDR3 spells CASSASGQGGGYTF. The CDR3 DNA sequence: TGTGCCAGCAGCGCCAGTGGACAGGGAGGGGGCTACACCTTC.

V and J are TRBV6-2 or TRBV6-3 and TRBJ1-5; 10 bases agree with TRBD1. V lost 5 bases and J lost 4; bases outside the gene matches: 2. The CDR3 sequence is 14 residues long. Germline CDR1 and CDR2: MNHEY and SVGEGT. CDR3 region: CASSTGQGNQPQHF. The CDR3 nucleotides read TGTGCCAGCAGTACGGGACAGGGGAATCAGCCCCAGCATTTT.